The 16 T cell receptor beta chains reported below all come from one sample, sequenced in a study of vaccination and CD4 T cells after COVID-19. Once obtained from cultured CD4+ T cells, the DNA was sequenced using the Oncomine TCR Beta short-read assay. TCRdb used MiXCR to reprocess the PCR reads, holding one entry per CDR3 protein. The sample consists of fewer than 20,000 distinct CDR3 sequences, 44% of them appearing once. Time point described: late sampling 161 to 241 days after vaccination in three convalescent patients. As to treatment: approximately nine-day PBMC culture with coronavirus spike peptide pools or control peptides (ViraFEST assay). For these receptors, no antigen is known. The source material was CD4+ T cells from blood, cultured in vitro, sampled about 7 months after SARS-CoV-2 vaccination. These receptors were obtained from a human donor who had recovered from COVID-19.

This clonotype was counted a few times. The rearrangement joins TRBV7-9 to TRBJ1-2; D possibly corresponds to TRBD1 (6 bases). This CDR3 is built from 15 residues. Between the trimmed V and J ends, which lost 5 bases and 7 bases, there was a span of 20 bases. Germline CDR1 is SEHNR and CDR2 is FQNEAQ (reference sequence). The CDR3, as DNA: TGTGCCAGCAGCCACCTATCCGGGACACAAAGTGGCTACACCTTC. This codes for CASSHLSGTQSGYTF. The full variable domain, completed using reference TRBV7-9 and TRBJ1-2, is DTGVSQNPRHKITKRGQNVTFRCDPISEHNRLYWYRQTLGQGPEFLTYFQNEAQLEKSRLLSDRFSAERPKGSFSTLEIQRTEQGDSAMYLCASSHLSGTQSGYTFGSGTRLTVV.

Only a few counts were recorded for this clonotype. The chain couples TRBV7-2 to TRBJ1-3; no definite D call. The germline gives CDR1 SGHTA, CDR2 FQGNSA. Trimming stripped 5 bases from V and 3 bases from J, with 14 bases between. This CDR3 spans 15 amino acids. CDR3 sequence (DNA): TGTGCCAGCAGCCTCCTGGGGTCAATTGGAAACACCATATATTTT. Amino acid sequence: CASSLLGSIGNTIYF.

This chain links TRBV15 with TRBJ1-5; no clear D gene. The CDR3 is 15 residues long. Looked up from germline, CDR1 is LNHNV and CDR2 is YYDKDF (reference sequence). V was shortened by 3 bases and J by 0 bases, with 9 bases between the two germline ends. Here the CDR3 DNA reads TGTGCCACCAGCAGTCTTTTTTATAGCAATCAGCCCCAGCATTTT. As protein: CATSSLFYSNQPQHF.

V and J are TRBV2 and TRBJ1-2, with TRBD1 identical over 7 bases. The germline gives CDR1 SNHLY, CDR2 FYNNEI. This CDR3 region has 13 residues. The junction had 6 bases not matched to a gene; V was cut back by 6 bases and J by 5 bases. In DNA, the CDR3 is TGTGCCAGCAGCCGGGACAGAAGATATGGCTACACCTTC. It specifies CASSRDRRYGYTF.

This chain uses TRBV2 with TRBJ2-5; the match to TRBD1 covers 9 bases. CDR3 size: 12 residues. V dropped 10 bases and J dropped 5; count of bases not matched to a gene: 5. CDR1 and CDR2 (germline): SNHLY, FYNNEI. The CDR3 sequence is CATTGTGETQYF. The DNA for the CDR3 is TGTGCCACCACCGGGACAGGGGAGACCCAGTACTTC. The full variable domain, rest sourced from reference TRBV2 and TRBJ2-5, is EPEVTQTPSHQVTQMGQEVILRCVPISNHLYFYWYRQILGQKVEFLVSFYNNEISEKSEIFDDQFSVERPDGSNFTLKIRSTKLEDSAMYFCATTGTGETQYFGPGTRLLVL.

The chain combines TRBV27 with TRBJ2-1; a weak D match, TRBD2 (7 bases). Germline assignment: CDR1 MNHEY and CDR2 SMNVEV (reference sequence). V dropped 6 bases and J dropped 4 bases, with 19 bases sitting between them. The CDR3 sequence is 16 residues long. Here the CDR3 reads CASSSLAVGTYNEQFF. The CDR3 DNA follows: TGTGCCAGCAGCTCCCTAGCGGTGGGGACATACAATGAGCAGTTCTTC.

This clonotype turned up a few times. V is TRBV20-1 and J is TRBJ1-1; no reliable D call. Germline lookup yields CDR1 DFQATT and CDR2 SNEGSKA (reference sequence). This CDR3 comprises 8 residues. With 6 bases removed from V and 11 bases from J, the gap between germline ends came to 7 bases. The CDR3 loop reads CSAQYAFF. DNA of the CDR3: TGCAGTGCCCAGTACGCTTTCTTT.

CDR3 DNA sequence: TGTGCCAGCAGTCGAAGTACAGAGGCCGGGGAGCTGTTTTTT. This translates into CASSRSTEAGELFF. The chain recombines TRBV6-1 with TRBJ2-2; the D is unclear. CDR1 and CDR2 (germline): MNHNS, SASEGT. With 5 bases removed from V and 6 bases from J, the gap between germline ends came to 13 bases. The CDR3 covers 14 residues.

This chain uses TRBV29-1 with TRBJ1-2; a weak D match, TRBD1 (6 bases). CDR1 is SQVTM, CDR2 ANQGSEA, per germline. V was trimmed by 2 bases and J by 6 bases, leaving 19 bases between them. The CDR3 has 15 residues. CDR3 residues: CSVETGDTGGDGYTF. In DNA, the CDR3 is TGCAGCGTTGAAACCGGGGACACGGGAGGGGATGGCTACACCTTC.

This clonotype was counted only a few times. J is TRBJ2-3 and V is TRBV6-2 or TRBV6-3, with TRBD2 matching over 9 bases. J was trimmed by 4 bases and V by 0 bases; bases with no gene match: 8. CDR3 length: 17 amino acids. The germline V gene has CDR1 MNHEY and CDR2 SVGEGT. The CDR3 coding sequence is TGTGCCAGCAGTTACTCGATGGCACTAGCGGGTGCAGATACGCAGTATTTT. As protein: CASSYSMALAGADTQYF.

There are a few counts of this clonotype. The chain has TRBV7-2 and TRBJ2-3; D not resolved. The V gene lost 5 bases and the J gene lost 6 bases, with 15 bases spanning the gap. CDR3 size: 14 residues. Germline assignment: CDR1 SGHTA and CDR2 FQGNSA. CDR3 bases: TGTGCCAGCAGCCGAAAACTCTACTCCGATACGCAGTATTTT. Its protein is CASSRKLYSDTQYF.

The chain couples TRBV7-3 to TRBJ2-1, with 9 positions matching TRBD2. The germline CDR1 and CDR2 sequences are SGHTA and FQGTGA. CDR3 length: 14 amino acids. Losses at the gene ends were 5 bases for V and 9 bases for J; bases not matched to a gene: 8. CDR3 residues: CASSTGTSLGEQFF. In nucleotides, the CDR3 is TGTGCCAGCAGCACCGGGACTAGCCTTGGTGAGCAGTTCTTC.

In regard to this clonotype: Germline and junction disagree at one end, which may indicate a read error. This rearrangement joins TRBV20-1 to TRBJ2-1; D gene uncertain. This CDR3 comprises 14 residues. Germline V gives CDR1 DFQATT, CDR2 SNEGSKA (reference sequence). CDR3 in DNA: TGCAGTGCTAGACGCCATCTGTTTTACAATGTGCAGTTCTTC. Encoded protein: CSARRHLFYNVQFF.

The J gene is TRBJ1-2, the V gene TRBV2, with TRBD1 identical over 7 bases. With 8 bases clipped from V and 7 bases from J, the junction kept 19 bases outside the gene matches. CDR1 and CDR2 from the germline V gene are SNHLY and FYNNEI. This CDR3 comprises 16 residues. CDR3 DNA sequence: TGTGCCAGCCTACCCGGGACAGCCCGGGTGATGGGTGGCTACACCTTC. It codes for CASLPGTARVMGGYTF.

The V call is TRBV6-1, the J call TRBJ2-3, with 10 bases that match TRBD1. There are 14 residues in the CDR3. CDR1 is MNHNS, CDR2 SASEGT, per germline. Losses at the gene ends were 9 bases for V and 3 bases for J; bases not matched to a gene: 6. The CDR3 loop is CASRQDRGTDTQYF. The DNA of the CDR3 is TGTGCCAGTCGGCAGGACAGGGGGACAGATACGCAGTATTTT.

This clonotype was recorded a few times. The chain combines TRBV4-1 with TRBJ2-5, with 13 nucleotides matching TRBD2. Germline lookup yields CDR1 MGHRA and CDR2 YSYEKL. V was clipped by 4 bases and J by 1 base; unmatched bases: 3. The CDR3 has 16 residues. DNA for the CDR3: TGCGCCAGCAGCCCCGGGACTAGCGGGACCCAAGAGACCCAGTACTTC. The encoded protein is CASSPGTSGTQETQYF.